This TCR beta chain originates from a study of blood T cell repertoires in COVID-19. On the study more broadly: T cells, B-cell-depleted T cells, or PBMCs supplied cDNA or gDNA.

Here immunoSEQ multiplex PCR was the method, and the copy in TCRdb shows in-frame clones only, minus some. This sample has some 250,000 clones, with 80% to 90% found just once. Cohorts were assigned according to the clinical history that participants reported. Recovered status in Cohort 3 required two negative PCRs, clearance, or symptom resolution. The CDR3 consists of 14 residues. V dropped 5 bases and J dropped 1 base, with 11 bases sitting between them. Germline assignment: CDR1 MNHEY and CDR2 SMNVEV (reference sequence). This sequence originates from a woman between 45 and 60 years old who had recovered from COVID-19. The specimen was PBMCs or T cells enriched from blood (not recorded which). The chain joins TRBV27 to TRBJ1-1; D gene unclear. The CDR3, as DNA: TGTGCCAGCAGTCCCTTCCTATGGAACACTGAAGCTTTCTTT. As protein: CASSPFLWNTEAFF.